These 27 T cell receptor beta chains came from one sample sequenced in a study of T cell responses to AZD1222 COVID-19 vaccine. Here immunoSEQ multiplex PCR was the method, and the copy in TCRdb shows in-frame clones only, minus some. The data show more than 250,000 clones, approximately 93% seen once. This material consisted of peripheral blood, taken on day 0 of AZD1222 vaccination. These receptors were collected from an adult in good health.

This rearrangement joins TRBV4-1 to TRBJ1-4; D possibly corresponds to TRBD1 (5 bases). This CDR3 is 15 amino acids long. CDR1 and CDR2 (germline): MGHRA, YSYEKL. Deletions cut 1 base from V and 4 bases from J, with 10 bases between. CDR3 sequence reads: CASSQVGQGNEKLFF. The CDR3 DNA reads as TGCGCCAGCAGCCAAGTGGGGCAGGGTAATGAAAAACTGTTTTTT.

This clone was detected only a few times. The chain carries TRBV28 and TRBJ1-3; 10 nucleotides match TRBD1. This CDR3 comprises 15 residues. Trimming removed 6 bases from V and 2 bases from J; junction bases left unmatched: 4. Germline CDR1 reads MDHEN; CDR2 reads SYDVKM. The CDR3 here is CASRRQGATGNTIYF. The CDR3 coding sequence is TGTGCCAGCAGAAGACAGGGGGCTACTGGAAACACCATATATTTT. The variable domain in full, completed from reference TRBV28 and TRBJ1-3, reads DVKVTQSSRYLVKRTGEKVFLECVQDMDHENMFWYRQDPGLGLRLIYFSYDVKMKEKGDIPEGYSVSREKKERFSLILESASTNQTSMYLCASRRQGATGNTIYFGEGSWLTVV.

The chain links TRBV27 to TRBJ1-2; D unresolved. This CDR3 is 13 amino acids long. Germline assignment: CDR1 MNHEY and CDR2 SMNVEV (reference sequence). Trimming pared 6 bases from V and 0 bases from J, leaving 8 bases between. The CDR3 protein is CASRTTANYGYTF. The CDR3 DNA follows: TGTGCCAGCAGAACTACAGCTAACTATGGCTACACCTTC.

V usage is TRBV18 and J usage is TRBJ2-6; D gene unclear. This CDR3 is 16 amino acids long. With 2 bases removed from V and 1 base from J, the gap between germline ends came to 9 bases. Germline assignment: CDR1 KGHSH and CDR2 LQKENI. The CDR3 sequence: CASSPNRVSGANVLTF. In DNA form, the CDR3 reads TGTGCCAGCTCACCAAACCGGGTATCTGGGGCCAACGTCCTGACTTTC.

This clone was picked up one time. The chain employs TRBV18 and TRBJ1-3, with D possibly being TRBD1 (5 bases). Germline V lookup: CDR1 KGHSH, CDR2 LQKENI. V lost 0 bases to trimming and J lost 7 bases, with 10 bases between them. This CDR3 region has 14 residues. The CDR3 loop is CASSPPGERNTIYF. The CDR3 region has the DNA TGTGCCAGCTCACCACCGGGGGAAAGGAACACCATATATTTT.

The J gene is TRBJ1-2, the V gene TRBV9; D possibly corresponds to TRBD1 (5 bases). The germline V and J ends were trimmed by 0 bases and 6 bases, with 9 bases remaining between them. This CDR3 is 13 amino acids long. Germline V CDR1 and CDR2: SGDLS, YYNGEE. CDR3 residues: CASSVGGADGYTF. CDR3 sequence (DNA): TGTGCCAGCAGCGTAGGGGGCGCAGATGGCTACACCTTC.

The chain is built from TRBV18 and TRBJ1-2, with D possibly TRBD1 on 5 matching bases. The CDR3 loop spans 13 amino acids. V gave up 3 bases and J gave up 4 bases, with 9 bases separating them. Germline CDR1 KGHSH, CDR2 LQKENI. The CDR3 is CASSPDRSYGYTF. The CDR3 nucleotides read TGTGCCAGCTCACCCGACAGAAGCTATGGCTACACCTTC.

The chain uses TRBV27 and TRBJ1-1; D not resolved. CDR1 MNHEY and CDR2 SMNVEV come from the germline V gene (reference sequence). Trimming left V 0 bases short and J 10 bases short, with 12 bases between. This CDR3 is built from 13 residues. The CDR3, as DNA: TGTGCCAGCAGTTTATCGCTCGGGGTGGGAGCTTTCTTT. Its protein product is CASSLSLGVGAFF.

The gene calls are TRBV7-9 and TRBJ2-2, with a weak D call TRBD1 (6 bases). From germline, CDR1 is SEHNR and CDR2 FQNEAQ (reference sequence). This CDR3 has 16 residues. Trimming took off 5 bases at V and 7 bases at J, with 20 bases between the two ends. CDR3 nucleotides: TGTGCCAGCAGCCCGATGGGGGCAACGAGGAGCGGGGAGCTGTTTTTT. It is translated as CASSPMGATRSGELFF.

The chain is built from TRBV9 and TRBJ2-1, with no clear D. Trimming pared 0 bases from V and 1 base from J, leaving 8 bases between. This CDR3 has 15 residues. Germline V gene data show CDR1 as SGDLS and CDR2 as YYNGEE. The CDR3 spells CASSVVSVSYNEQFF. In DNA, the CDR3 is TGTGCCAGCAGCGTAGTAAGCGTATCCTACAATGAGCAGTTCTTC.

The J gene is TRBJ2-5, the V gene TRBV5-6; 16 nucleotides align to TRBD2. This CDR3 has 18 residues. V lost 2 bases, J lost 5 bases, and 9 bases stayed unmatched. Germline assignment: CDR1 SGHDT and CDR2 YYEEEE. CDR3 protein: CASSFGTSGRAAGETQYF. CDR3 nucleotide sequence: TGTGCCAGCAGCTTTGGGACTAGCGGGAGGGCCGCGGGGGAGACCCAGTACTTC.

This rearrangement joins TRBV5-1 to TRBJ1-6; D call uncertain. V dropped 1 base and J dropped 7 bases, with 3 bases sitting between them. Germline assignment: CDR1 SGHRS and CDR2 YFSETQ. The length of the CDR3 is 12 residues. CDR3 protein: CASSLLNSPLHF. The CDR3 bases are TGCGCCAGCAGCTTGTTAAATTCACCCCTCCACTTT.

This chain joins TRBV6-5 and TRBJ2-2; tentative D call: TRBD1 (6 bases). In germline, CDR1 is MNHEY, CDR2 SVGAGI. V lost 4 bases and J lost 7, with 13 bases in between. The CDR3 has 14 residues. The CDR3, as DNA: TGTGCCAGCAGTTTAGGGGCACAGGGCGGGGAGCTGTTTTTT. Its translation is CASSLGAQGGELFF.

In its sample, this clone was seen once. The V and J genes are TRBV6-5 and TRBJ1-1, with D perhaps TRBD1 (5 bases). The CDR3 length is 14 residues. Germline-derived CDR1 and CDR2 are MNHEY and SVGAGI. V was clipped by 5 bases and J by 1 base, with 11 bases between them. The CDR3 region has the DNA TGTGCCAGCAGTACCGGGACGGCGAACACTGAAGCTTTCTTT. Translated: CASSTGTANTEAFF.

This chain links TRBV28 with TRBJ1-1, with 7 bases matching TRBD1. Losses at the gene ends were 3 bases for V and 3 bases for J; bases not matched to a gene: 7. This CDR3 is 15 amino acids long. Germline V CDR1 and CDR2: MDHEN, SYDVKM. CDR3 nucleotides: TGTGCCAGCAGTTTGGGGGGGCAGGGGGACACTGAAGCTTTCTTT. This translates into CASSLGGQGDTEAFF. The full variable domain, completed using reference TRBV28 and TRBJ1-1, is DVKVTQSSRYLVKRTGEKVFLECVQDMDHENMFWYRQDPGLGLRLIYFSYDVKMKEKGDIPEGYSVSREKKERFSLILESASTNQTSMYLCASSLGGQGDTEAFFGQGTRLTVV.

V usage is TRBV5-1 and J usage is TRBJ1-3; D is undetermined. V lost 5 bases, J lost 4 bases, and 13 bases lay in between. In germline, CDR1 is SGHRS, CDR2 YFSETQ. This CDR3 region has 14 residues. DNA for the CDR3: TGCGCCAGCAGTTCCGACGGTGGGGGAAACACCATATATTTT. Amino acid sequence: CASSSDGGGNTIYF.

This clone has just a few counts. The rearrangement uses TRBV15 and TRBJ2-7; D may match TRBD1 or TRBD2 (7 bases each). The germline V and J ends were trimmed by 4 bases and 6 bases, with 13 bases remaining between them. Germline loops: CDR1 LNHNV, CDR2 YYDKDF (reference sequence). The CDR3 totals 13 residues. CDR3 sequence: CATSKRDSPEQYF. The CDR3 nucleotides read TGTGCCACCAGCAAGCGGGACAGTCCCGAGCAGTACTTC.

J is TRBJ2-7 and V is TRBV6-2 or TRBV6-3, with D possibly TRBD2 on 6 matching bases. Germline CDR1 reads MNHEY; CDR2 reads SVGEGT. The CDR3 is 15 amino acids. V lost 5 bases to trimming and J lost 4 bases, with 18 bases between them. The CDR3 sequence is CASSGQGLLAYEQYF. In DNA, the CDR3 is TGTGCCAGCAGTGGTCAGGGACTCCTCGCATACGAGCAGTACTTC.

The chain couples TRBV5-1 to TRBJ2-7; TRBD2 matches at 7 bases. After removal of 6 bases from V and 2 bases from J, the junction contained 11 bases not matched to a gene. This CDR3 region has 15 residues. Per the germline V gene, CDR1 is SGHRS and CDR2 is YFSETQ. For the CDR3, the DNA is TGCGCCAGCACCCTGGCTAGCGGACTAACCTACGAGCAGTACTTC. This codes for CASTLASGLTYEQYF.

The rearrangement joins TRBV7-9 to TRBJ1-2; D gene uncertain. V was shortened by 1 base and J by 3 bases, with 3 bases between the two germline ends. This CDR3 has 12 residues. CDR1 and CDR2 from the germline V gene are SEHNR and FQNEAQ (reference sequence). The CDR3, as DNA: TGTGCCAGCAGCTTAGGTGACTATGGCTACACCTTC. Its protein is CASSLGDYGYTF.

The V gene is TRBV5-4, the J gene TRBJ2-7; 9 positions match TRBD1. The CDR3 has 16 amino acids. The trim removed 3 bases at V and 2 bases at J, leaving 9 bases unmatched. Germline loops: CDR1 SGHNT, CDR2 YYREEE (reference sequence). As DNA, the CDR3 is TGTGCCAGCAGCTGGACCGGGACAGGGTTAACCTACGAGCAGTACTTC. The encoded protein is CASSWTGTGLTYEQYF. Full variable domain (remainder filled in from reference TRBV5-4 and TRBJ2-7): ETGVTQSPTHLIKTRGQQVTLRCSSQSGHNTVSWYQQALGQGPQFIFQYYREEENGRGNFPPRFSGLQFPNYSSELNVNALELDDSALYLCASSWTGTGLTYEQYFGPGTRLTVT.

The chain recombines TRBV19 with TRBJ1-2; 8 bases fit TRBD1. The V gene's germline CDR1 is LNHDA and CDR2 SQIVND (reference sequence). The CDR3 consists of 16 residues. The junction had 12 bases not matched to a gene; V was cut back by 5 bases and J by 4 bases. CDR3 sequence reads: CASSWGQAVASYGYTF. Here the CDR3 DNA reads TGTGCCAGTAGTTGGGGACAGGCGGTCGCGTCCTATGGCTACACCTTC. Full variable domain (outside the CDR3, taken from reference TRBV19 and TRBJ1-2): DGGITQSPKYLFRKEGQNVTLSCEQNLNHDAMYWYRQDPGQGLRLIYYSQIVNDFQKGDIAEGYSVSREKKESFPLTVTSAQKNPTAFYLCASSWGQAVASYGYTFGSGTRLTVV.

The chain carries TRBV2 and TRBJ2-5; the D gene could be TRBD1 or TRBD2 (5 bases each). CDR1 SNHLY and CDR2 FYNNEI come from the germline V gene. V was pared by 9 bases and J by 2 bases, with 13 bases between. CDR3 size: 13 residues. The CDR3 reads CASCRDPQETQYF. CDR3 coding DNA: TGTGCCAGTTGCCGGGACCCACAAGAGACCCAGTACTTC.

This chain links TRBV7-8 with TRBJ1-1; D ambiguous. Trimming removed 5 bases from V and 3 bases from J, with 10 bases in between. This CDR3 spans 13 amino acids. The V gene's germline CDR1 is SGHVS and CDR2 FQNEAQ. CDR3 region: CASSLLRDTEAFF. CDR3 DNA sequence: TGTGCCAGCAGCCTCCTAAGAGACACTGAAGCTTTCTTT.

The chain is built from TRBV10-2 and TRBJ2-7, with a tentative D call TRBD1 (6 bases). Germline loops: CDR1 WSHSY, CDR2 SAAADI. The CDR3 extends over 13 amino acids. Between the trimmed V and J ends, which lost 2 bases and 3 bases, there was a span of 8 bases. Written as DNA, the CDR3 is TGCGCCAGCAGTGAGCGGGGACACTACGAGCAGTACTTC. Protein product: CASSERGHYEQYF.

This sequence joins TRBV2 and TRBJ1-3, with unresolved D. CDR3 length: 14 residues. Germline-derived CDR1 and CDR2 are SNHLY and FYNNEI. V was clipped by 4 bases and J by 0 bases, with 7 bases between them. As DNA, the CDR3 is TGTGCCAGCAGTGGGATCCCCTCTGGAAACACCATATATTTT. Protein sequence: CASSGIPSGNTIYF.

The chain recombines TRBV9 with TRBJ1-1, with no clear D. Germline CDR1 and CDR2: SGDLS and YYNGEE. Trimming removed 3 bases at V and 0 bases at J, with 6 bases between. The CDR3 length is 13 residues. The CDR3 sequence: CASSGGMNTEAFF. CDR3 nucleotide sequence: TGTGCCAGCAGCGGGGGAATGAACACTGAAGCTTTCTTT.